The rows below give T cell receptor beta chains drawn from one sample of a study of OX40 agonist ivuxolimab in advanced cancers. Repertoires were generated with immunoSEQ multiplex PCR, while TCRdb's copy carries only in-frame clones and drops some. The data contain more than 40,000 clones, about nine tenths of them singletons. The sequencing used CD4+ or CD8+ T cells sorted from blood, collected in a trial of the OX40 agonist ivuxolimab. The receptors derive from an adult with an advanced solid tumor such as melanoma, head and neck, liver or kidney cancer. Each CDR3 is given with its conserved first and last residue. Each record gives: J gene, V gene, clone size, D gene, CDR3 protein, CDR3 DNA. D genes are given only for firm matches. Size is omitted from some rows. Given values are once, few, many or a class for expanded clones.

>TRBJ1-6|TRBV6-4|.|.
CASSEGRVGSPLHF
TGTGCCAGCAGTGAGGGCAGGGTGGGCTCACCCCTCCACTTT
>TRBJ2-3|TRBV15|.|.
CATSRPWSTGETSTDTQYF
TGTGCCACCAGCAGACCCTGGTCTACCGGGGAAACTAGCACAGATACGCAGTATTTT
>TRBJ2-2|TRBV19|.|.
CASRETGGAGELFF
TGTGCCAGTAGGGAAACGGGTGGGGCCGGGGAGCTGTTTTTT
>TRBJ1-2|TRBV5-1|.|.
CASSLAAGEPGYTF
TGCGCCAGCAGCTTGGCGGCAGGGGAACCTGGCTACACCTTC
>TRBJ2-3|TRBV19|.|.
CASRQFVQGTDTQYF
TGTGCCAGCAGACAGTTCGTCCAAGGCACAGATACGCAGTATTTT
>TRBJ2-4|TRBV7-9|once|TRBD2
CASSLALAEAKNIQYF
TGTGCCAGCAGCTTAGCACTAGCGGAAGCCAAAAACATTCAGTACTTC
>TRBJ2-2|TRBV30|.|.
CAWTLSGLANTGELFF
TGTGCCTGGACCCTAAGCGGGCTCGCGAACACCGGGGAGCTGTTTTTT
>TRBJ2-2|TRBV7-2|.|TRBD2
CASSYLTSVGAELFF
TGTGCCAGCAGCTACCTGACTAGCGTAGGCGCGGAGCTGTTTTTT
>TRBJ1-2|TRBV27|.|.
CASSLRGGGGYGYTF
TGTGCCAGCAGTTTACGGGGCGGGGGTGGCTATGGCTACACCTTC
>TRBJ1-3|TRBV6-1|.|TRBD1
CASRPGQGSGNTIYF
TGTGCCAGCAGGCCGGGACAGGGCTCTGGAAACACCATATATTTT
>TRBJ1-2|TRBV29-1|.|.
CSVEDRGAGSYLPNYGYTF
TGCAGCGTTGAAGATCGGGGAGCAGGGTCTTACCTACCTAACTATGGCTACACCTTC
>TRBJ2-7|TRBV14|.|TRBD2
CASSHRLAGSSYEQYF
TGTGCCAGCAGCCACCGACTAGCGGGATCCTCCTACGAGCAGTACTTC